This T cell receptor beta chain was recorded in a study of cytomegalovirus exposure and HLA in healthy donors. About this clone itself: Its cognate antigen is unknown.

General study findings and limits: A later analysis revealed that TCR association rates differed between HLA loci, peaking at DRB1 and bottoming out at HLA-C.

Nominally healthy donors provided the samples, though records likely missed some immune exposures. V shed 2 bases, J shed 7 bases, and the junction held 5 bases outside the gene matches. There are 15 residues in the CDR3. Germline CDR1 is SGHTA and CDR2 is FQGNSA. PCR primers comprised 60 Vbeta and 13 Jbeta primers. Assay: immunoSEQ multiplex PCR; the TCRdb copy retains only in-frame clones and omits some. The sample lists some 190,000 clones, about four fifths occurring once. The sample comprised PBMCs. V is TRBV7-2 and J is TRBJ2-7; 13 bases align to TRBD2. This clonotype was sampled from a man between 25 and 39 years old in good health and CMV-seropositive. CDR3 in DNA: TGTGCCAGCAGCTTATTTGGGACTAGCGGGACTGAGCAGTACTTC. Translated: CASSLFGTSGTEQYF.